Reported below is one T cell receptor (beta chain). Its specificity is unknown. Germline V CDR1 and CDR2: SGHTA, FQGNSA. CDR3 length: 15 amino acids. V lost 4 bases and J lost 6; bases outside the gene matches: 9. Assay used: immunoSEQ multiplex PCR; TCRdb lists only in-frame clones, some missing. The sample includes about 2.4 million clones, more than 85% of them seen just once. These data belong to a study of shared clonotypes between healthy human individuals. Study-level background: CD4 naive cells filled three plates per donor, CD4 memory three, CD8 naive two and CD8 memory one. Whole-study results and caveats: Naive subsets tended to show greater estimated richness than memory subsets. Non-shared clonotypes displayed generation probabilities falling below those of clonotypes present in all four donors.

The chain has TRBV7-2 and TRBJ1-2; TRBD1 agrees at 9 bases. The sequenced material came from naive CD4+ T cells from PBMCs. As to subset: CD45RA+ positively selected. The origin of this receptor is a man aged 18 to 30 in good health. Some clones in this sample may be carry-over from other donors' samples. DNA for the CDR3: TGTGCCAGCAGCTACACCGGGACAGGGTTGGATGGCTACACCTTC. Translated, it gives CASSYTGTGLDGYTF.